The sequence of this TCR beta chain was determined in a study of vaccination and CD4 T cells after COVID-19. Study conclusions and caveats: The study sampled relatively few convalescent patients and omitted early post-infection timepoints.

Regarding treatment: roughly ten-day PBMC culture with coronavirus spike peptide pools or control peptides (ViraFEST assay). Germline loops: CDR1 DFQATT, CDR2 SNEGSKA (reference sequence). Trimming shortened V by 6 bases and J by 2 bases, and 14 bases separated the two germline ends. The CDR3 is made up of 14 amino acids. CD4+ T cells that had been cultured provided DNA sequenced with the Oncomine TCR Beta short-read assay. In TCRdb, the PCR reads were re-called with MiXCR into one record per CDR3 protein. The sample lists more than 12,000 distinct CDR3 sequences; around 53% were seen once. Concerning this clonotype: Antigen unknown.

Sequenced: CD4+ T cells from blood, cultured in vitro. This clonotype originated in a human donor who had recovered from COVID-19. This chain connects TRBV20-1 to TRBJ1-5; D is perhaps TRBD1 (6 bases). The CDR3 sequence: CSALGGGGNQPQHF. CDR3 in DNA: TGCAGTGCGCTAGGGGGGGGAGGCAATCAGCCCCAGCATTTT.